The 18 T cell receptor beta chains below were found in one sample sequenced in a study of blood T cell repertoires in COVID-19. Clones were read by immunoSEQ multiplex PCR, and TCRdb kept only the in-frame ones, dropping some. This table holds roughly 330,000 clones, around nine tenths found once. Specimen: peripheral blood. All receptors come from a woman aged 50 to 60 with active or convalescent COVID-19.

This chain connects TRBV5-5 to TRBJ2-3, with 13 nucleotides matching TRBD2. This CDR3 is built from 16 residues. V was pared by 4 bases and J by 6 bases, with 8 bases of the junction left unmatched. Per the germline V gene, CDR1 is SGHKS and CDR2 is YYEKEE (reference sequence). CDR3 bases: TGTGCCAGCAGCCCTGGACTAGCGGGGGCATACGATACGCAGTATTTT. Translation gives CASSPGLAGAYDTQYF.

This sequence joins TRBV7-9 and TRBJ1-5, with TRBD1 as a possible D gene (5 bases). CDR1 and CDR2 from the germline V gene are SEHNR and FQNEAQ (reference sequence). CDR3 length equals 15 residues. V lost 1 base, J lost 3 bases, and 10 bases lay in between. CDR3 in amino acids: CASSLGRGDNQPQHF. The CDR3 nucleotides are TGTGCCAGCAGCTTAGGGCGGGGGGACAATCAGCCCCAGCATTTT.

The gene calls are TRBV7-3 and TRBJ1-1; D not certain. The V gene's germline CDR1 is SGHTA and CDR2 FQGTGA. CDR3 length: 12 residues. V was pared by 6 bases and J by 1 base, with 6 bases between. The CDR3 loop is CASRYTNTEAFF. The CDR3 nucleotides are TGTGCCAGCAGGTACACGAACACTGAAGCTTTCTTT.

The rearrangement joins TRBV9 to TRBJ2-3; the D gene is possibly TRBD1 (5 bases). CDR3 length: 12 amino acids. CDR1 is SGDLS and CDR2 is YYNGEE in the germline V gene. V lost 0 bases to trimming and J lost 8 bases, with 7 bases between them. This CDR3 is CASSVDGATQYF. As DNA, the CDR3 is TGTGCCAGCAGCGTAGATGGGGCTACGCAGTATTTT. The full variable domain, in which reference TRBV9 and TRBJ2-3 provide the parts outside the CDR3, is DSGVTQTPKHLITATGQRVTLRCSPRSGDLSVYWYQQSLDQGLQFLIQYYNGEERAKGNILERFSAQQFPDLHSELNLSSLELGDSALYFCASSVDGATQYFGPGTRLTVL.

CDR3 nucleotide sequence: TGTGCCAGCAGCTTGAACAGGTTGAATGAGCAGTTCTTC. Protein product: CASSLNRLNEQFF. This chain links TRBV11-1 with TRBJ2-1; weak D call: TRBD1 (5 bases). Germline CDR1 SGHAT, CDR2 FQDESV (reference sequence). This CDR3 contains 13 residues. V was clipped by 3 bases and J by 7 bases, with 10 bases between them.

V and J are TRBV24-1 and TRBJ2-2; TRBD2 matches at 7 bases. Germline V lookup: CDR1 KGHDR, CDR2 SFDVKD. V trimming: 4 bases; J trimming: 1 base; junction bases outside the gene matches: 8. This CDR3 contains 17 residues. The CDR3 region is CATSDFYGTKNTGELFF. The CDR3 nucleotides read TGTGCCACCAGTGACTTTTATGGGACTAAGAACACCGGGGAGCTGTTTTTT.

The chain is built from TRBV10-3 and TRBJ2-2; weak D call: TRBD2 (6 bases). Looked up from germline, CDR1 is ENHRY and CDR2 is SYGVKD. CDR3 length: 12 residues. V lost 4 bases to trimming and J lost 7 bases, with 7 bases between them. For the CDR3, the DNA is TGTGCCATCAGTGCGGGGGTCGGGGAGCTGTTTTTT. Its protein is CAISAGVGELFF.

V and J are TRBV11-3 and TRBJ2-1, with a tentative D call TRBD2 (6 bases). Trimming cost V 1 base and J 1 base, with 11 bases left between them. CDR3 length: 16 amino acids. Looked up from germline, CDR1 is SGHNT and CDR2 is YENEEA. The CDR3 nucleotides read TGTGCCAGCAGCTTAGTCGCGGGGAGTTCCTACAATGAGCAGTTCTTC. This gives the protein CASSLVAGSSYNEQFF.

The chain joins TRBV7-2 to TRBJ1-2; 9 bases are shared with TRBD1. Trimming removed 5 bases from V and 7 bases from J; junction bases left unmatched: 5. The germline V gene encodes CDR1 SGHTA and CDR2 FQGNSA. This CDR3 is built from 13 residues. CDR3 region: CASSTGQGLGYTF. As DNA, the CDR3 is TGTGCCAGCAGCACAGGACAGGGGCTTGGCTACACCTTC.

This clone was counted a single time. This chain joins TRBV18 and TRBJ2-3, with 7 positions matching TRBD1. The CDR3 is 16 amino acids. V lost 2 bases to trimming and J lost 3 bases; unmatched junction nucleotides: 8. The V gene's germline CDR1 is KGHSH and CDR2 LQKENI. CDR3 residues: CASSPGPGQNTDTQYF. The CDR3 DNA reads TGTGCCAGCTCACCAGGACCGGGACAGAATACAGATACGCAGTATTTT.

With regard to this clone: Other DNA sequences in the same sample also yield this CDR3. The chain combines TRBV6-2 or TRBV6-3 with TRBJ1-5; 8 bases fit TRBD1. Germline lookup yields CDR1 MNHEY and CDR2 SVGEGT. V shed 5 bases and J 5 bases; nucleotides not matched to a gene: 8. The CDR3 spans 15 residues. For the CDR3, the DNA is TGTGCCAGCAGTGCGGACAGGGACCTCTATCAGCCCCAGCATTTT. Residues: CASSADRDLYQPQHF.

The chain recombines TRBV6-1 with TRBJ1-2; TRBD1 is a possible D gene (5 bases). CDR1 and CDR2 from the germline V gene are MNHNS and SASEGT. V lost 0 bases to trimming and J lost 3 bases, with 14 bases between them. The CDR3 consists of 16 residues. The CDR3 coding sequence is TGTGCCAGCAGTGAAGCCTCCCTATGGGGGGACTATGGCTACACCTTC. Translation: CASSEASLWGDYGYTF.

The CDR3 nucleotides are TGTGCCAGCAGCTTAACCCCCGGGCAACAGGGGGCTTTTGAGCAGTTCTTC. Amino acid sequence: CASSLTPGQQGAFEQFF. The rearrangement links TRBV7-6 to TRBJ2-1; 9 nucleotides agree with TRBD1. This CDR3 is built from 17 residues. Losses at the gene ends were 2 bases for V and 9 bases for J; bases not matched to a gene: 14. Germline V CDR1 and CDR2: SGHVS, FNYEAQ.

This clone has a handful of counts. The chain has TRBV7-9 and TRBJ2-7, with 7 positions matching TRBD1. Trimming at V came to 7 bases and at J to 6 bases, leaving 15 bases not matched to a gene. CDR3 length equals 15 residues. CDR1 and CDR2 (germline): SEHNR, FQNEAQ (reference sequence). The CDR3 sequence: CASTQDRVGASEQYF. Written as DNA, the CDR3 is TGTGCCAGCACCCAAGACAGGGTAGGCGCCTCCGAGCAGTACTTC.

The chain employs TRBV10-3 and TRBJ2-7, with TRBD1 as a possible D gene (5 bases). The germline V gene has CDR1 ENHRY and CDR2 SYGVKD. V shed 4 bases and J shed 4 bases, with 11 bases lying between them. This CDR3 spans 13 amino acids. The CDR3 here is CAISARDEYEQYF. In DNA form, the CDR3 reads TGTGCCATCAGTGCCAGGGATGAATACGAGCAGTACTTC.

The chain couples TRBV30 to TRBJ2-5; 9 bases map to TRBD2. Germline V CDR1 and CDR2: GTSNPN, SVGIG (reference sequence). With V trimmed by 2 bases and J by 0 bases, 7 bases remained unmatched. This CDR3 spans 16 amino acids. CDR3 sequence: CAWSSRGGRYQETQYF. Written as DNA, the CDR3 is TGTGCCTGGAGTTCGCGGGGGGGCCGCTACCAAGAGACCCAGTACTTC. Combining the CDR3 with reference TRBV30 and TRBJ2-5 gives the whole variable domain SQTIHQWPATLVQPVGSPLSLECTVEGTSNPNLYWYRQAAGRGLQLLFYSVGIGQISSEVPQNLSASRPQDRQFILSSKKLLLSDSGFYLCAWSSRGGRYQETQYFGPGTRLLVL.

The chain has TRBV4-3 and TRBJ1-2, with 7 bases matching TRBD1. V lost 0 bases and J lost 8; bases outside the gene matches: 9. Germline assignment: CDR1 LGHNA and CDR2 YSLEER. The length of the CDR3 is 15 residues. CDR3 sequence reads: CASSQDLQGVGGYTF. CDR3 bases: TGCGCCAGCAGCCAAGACTTGCAGGGGGTGGGCGGCTACACCTTC.

The CDR3 nucleotides read TGTGCCAGCACCTTGGCGGATGAGACCCAGTACTTC. This sequence encodes CASTLADETQYF. The chain has TRBV27 and TRBJ2-5; no clear D gene. V lost 7 bases, J lost 5 bases, and 11 bases lay in between. CDR1 is MNHEY and CDR2 is SMNVEV in the germline V gene (reference sequence). The CDR3 length is 12 residues.